Described below is a single TCR beta chain sequence and its context. This entry is derived from a study of cytomegalovirus exposure and HLA in healthy donors. The PCR used 60 Vbeta and 13 Jbeta primers. The repertoire was sequenced with immunoSEQ multiplex PCR; TCRdb's copy has only in-frame clones and lacks some. This sample has about 190,000 clones, with roughly 80% found just once. V dropped 7 bases and J dropped 1 base, with 8 bases sitting between them. Germline CDR1 and CDR2: WSHSY and SAAADI. This CDR3 has 13 residues. The sample was PBMCs. V usage is TRBV10-2 and J usage is TRBJ1-5; D might be TRBD1 (6 bases). The TCR sequence derives from a woman aged 30 to 39 in good health and CMV-seropositive. CDR3 region: CASTGVSNQPQHF. CDR3 in DNA: TGCGCCAGCACAGGGGTAAGCAATCAGCCCCAGCATTTT.